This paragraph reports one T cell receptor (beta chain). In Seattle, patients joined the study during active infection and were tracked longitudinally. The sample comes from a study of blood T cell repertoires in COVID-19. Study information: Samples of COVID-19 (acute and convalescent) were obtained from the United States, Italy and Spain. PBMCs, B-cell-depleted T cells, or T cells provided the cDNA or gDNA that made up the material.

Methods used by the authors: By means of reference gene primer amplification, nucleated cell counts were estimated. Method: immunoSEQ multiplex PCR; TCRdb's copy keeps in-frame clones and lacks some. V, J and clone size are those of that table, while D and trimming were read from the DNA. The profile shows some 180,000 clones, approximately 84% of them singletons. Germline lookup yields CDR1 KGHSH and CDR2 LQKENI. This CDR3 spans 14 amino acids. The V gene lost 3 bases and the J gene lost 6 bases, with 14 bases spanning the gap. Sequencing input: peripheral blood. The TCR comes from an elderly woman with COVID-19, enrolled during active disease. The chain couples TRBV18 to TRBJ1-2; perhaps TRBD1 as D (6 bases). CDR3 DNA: TGTGCCAGCTCACCCGAACTACAGGGAAATGGCTACACCTTC. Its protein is CASSPELQGNGYTF.